The sequence of this TCR beta chain was determined in a study of cytomegalovirus exposure and HLA in healthy donors listed by TCRdb under 2017. For context, the study as a whole: An earlier analysis of roughly 500 of the donors reported approximately 300 Gb of sequence data and 117 million unique TCR beta sequences from about 179 million T cells. Across roughly 420 genotyped donors of the cohort, an average of approximately 240,000 unique TCR beta nucleotide sequences per donor were sequenced, and roughly 18% of those sequences were non-productive. In a later analysis, previously published TCR beta repertoires from roughly 710 donors were re-analyzed and high-resolution HLA genotyping was added so that TCR occurrence patterns could be studied. To predict cytomegalovirus infection status, the study combined high-throughput TCR immunosequencing, statistical association of individual TCRs with disease status, and machine learning. Genome-wide SNP genotypes for about three fifths of the 666 donors were used in a later genetic analysis, which treated that subset as a discovery cohort. Rather than drawing on any new phenotypic data, the later analysis identified candidate immune exposures from TCR beta sequences and the way those sequences occurred across donors. Typing coverage differed by locus: A, B, C, DRB1 and DQB1 were typed in roughly 620-630 donors, DQA1 in 522, DPA1 in approximately 610, and DPB1 in 472. Because of strong linkage in the cohort, a handful of DR-DQ haplotypes were treated as single units for association and clustering. Every discovery cohort repertoire had been produced on one sequencing platform. The study was designed to test whether signatures of past pathogen exposure could be identified by cataloging public T cell receptors. Class I and class II HLA loci were covered by the typing at four-digit resolution. Among the roughly 400 genotyped donors, approximately 82% belonged to the genetic ancestry cluster associated with self-reported Caucasian donors. An earlier analysis of around 540 of the donors applied high-throughput TCR beta sequencing to assess whether each TCR beta V gene segment acted as functional or pseudogenic. Along with the roughly 670-subject first cohort, a separate validation cohort of over a hundred different subjects was used. Alongside the repertoire data, information on donor age, sex, ethnicity and CMV serostatus was compiled. An early release that covered around 590 HLA-typed donors contained approximately 290 gigabases of sequencing data and around 85 million unique TCR sequences. The study used immunosequencing to profile the T cell repertoires of around 600 subjects and linked those repertoires to cytomegalovirus serostatus. On the study overall, not on this receptor specifically: A later analysis associated 16,951 TCR beta sequences with specific HLA alleles at a false discovery rate of 0.05. A further reported finding was that TCR beta sequences accurately predicted the HLA-A and HLA-B alleles for most subjects in the first cohort. An earlier analysis of 450 to 750 of the donors showed that most TCR beta V segments appeared in productive rearrangements either about 87% or about 30% of the time, which broadly matched IMGT annotations. Correlated functional status among segregating V segments might be attributable to linkage disequilibrium, but an unknown experimental factor could not be ruled out. Sequencing depth was assumed to be roughly uniform across donors in the presence/absence analyses, though that assumption may not hold. Several of the top co-occurrence clusters appeared to be linked to parvovirus B19, influenza, CMV and Epstein-Barr virus, according to a later analysis. A cluster of highly shared sequence variants was judged likely to represent a technical artifact of the sequencing pipeline. According to a later analysis, TCR association rates differed among HLA loci, with DRB1 alleles showing the most associated TCRs and HLA-C alleles showing the fewest. Most CMV-associated TCR beta chains appeared to be HLA-restricted in a later analysis, and the HLA associations seemed to be driven largely by CMV exposure. The classifier was reported to diagnose cytomegalovirus status with high specificity and sensitivity in both the original cohort and the validation cohort. In a later genetic analysis, fewer N-insertions in productive TCRs were reported among donors in an Asian-associated ancestry cluster than the roughly 640-donor mean. A later analysis found that HLA-associated TCR beta chains were more clonally expanded and had lower generation probabilities than equally common non-associated chains. In the study, some 160 TCR beta chains were listed as associated with cytomegalovirus. The only immune exposure information available for the cohort was CMV serostatus. In vitro tests confirmed that three of the cytomegalovirus-associated TCR beta chains recognize cytomegalovirus antigens. In a later genetic analysis, a missense DCLRE1C variant was associated with V-gene and J-gene trimming of TCR beta chains, and the association was replicated in an independent cohort. Because counts were too low, about 18 rarely observed V segments, including chromosome 9 orphons, were excluded from the earlier analysis of around 640 of the donors. Most TCR sequences were observed very rarely across donors, whereas some public TCRs were present in many individuals. According to the authors, the approach could potentially be generalized to other disease states and immunological phenotypes. The cohort was sequenced for TCR beta chains only, and without alpha or paired-chain data the features that could be detected were limited. When HLA alleles, especially DR and DQ, strongly co-occurred, TCR associations were difficult to assign to individual alleles. Because HLA typing was missing for some donors at each locus, association tests included only the typed subset.

Preparation of the library involved the immunoSEQ multiplex PCR assay. For the multiplex PCR, a mixture combining 60 forward primers for TCR Vbeta segments and 13 reverse primers for TCR Jbeta segments was used. The CDR3 region of rearranged TCR beta genes was amplified from genomic DNA by a multiplex PCR assay. Amplified TCR beta libraries were sequenced as 87-base-pair reads on the Illumina HiSeq System. The authors' pipeline ran thus. In a later analysis, tens of millions of unique TCR beta chains were counted across the approximately 640 repertoires, and roughly 11 million of these chains were shared by at least two donors. To remove PCR and sequencing errors, raw reads were error-corrected and collapsed into unique sequences using a nearest-neighbor algorithm that merged closely related sequences. V, D and J gene segments were assigned by aligning CDR3 sequences to IMGT reference sequences. For a sequence to be retained, a match of at least six nucleotides to both a V gene segment and a J gene segment was required. A rearrangement counted as productive if the CDR3 had no stop codons and remained in frame with V and J, and every other rearrangement counted as non-productive. CDR3 was defined according to IMGT convention as the region running from the second conserved V-encoded cysteine to the conserved J-encoded phenylalanine. The earlier analysis of 587 of the donors excluded sequences that lacked an unambiguous match to a single V gene segment. In an earlier analysis of almost 600 of the donors, a V segment was called functional when productive rearrangements were above 56.7%, and segregating when the standard deviation between donors exceeded 5%. A statistical classification framework was built for diagnosing cytomegalovirus status from the catalog of TCR beta chain sequences. A later analysis assigned V and J genes by comparing TCR nucleotide sequences with IMGT/GENE-DB human TR gene sequences. The TCRdist pipeline was used in a later analysis to assign CDR3 sequences and most-parsimonious VDJ recombination scenarios. In a later analysis, each TCR beta chain was defined by its CDR3 amino acid sequence together with its V-gene family, and reads lacking a unique V-gene family were excluded. A later analysis removed 550 to 650 highly shared, low-generation-probability nucleotide sequences to deal with suspected cross-contamination and a sequencing artifact. In a later analysis, a clonal expansion index for each public chain was calculated from normalized within-repertoire ranks of inferred template counts. In a later analysis, generation probabilities were computed using a VDJ recombination model fitted to out-of-frame rearrangements, and the results were checked against IGoR. In a later analysis, hypergeometric tests were used to score TCR-TCR, TCR-HLA and TCR-CMV co-occurrence, with a repertoire-size bias correction applied to TCR pairs. A later analysis estimated false discovery rates by permuting HLA or CMV assignments 20 times. In a later analysis, co-occurring TCRs were grouped using DBSCAN, and TCRdist sequence similarity was added for clustering within HLA-allele-positive subsets. Repertoires with fewer than 30,000 or more than 120,000 public chains, plus five repertoires with anomalous nucleotide sharing, were excluded from co-occurrence clustering. TCRdb mirrors the immuneACCESS table, restricted to in-frame sequences. Some clones are absent from its copies; in checked studies, under half trace to an unresolved V gene, and the reason for the others is unknown. That table gives V, J and clone size, and the DNA gave D and trimming. Recorded for this sample are 150,000 to 200,000 clones; about four fifths of them occurred a single time. In total, the top ten clones hold approximately 5.4% of the sample.

The cohort comprised around 690 healthy bone marrow donors. Cohort members were all nominally healthy when sampled, although unrecorded immune exposures were likely present. The donor was CMV seropositive and was included in the group of some 290 seropositive cohort members. A peripheral blood sample was provided by each donor, and peripheral blood mononuclear cells were used for TCR beta sequencing. The Qiagen DNeasy Blood Extraction Kit was used to extract genomic DNA from the blood cell samples. As for this clone: Its target antigen remains unknown. One base away there is no much larger clone; base qualities are not given.

The receptor was derived from a woman aged 25 to 39 in good health and CMV-seropositive. Sequenced input: PBMCs.

Here is the DNA: TGCAGCGCGACAGGGATTTTCACAGATACGCAGTATTTT. This yields the protein CSATGIFTDTQYF. The chain is made from TRBV29-1 and TRBJ2-3; 7 bases in the middle match TRBD1. Per the germline V gene, SQVTM is the CDR1 and ANQGSEA is the CDR2. Including the terminal cysteine and phenylalanine, the CDR3 comprises 13 residues. Only the CDR3 portion is preserved as DNA: 39 bases, with reading frame beginning at the first base. Germline trimming amounts to 7 bases on V and 2 bases on J, with 6 as the count of junction bases outside the gene matches.